This TCR beta chain was captured in a study of blood T cell repertoires in COVID-19. Study summary: Samples came from the United States, Italy and Spain, spanning acute and convalescent COVID-19. The analysed material was cDNA or gDNA that came from T cells, B-cell-depleted T cells, or PBMCs.

How the authors handled the data: Scientists estimated how many nucleated cells there were by amplifying reference gene primers. The table came from immunoSEQ multiplex PCR; TCRdb's copy has only in-frame clones and leaves some out. The V and J calls and the clone size are those of that table, but D and trimming were determined from the DNA. Of around 160,000 clones detected, 81% appear once; the ten largest clones hold 7% to 9%. Germline values: CDR1 MRHNA, CDR2 SNTAGT. Losses at the gene ends were 4 bases for V and 4 bases for J; bases not matched to a gene: 12. The CDR3 is 16 amino acids. This clonotype originated in a human donor with acute or convalescent COVID-19. The donor label of this sample is uncertain. Sequenced input: peripheral blood. The chain employs TRBV6-4 and TRBJ1-2; 7 bases are shared with TRBD1. CDR3 region: CASSVLPMGQIYGYTF. Here the CDR3 DNA reads TGTGCCAGCAGTGTCCTTCCTATGGGACAGATCTATGGCTACACCTTC.